The 9 T cell receptor beta chains below were found in one sample sequenced in a study of cytomegalovirus exposure and HLA in healthy donors. Primers for the PCR totalled 60 Vbeta and 13 Jbeta. The protocol was immunoSEQ multiplex PCR, while the TCRdb copy is restricted to in-frame clones and leaves out a portion. The data contain 90,000 to 120,000 clones, 60% to 75% of them singletons. Input material: PBMCs. Receptors were obtained from a man aged 25 to 40 in good health and CMV-seronegative.

Remarks on this clone: Other DNA sequences from this sample encode an identical CDR3 as well. This chain connects TRBV4-1 to TRBJ1-4; 9 bases are shared with TRBD1. Germline CDR1 reads MGHRA; CDR2 reads YSYEKL. The CDR3 sequence is 16 residues long. Trimming removed 4 bases from V and 0 bases from J; junction bases left unmatched: 3. The CDR3 DNA is TGCGCCAGCAGCCCACGGACAGGGGCAACTAATGAAAAACTGTTTTTT. Its protein product is CASSPRTGATNEKLFF.

This clone was recorded a few times. This chain joins TRBV19 and TRBJ2-1; 9 bases line up with TRBD1. Germline V lookup: CDR1 LNHDA, CDR2 SQIVND (reference sequence). J lost 8 bases, V lost 8 bases, and 10 bases had no gene match. The CDR3 spans 14 residues. The CDR3 DNA follows: TGTGCCAGTGGGGGTCCGGGACAGGGTTATGAGCAGTTCTTC. This sequence encodes CASGGPGQGYEQFF.

The chain uses TRBV5-5 and TRBJ2-7; TRBD2 aligns across 13 bases. The V gene end was trimmed by 4 bases and the J gene end by 0 bases; junction bases not matched to a gene: 4. CDR3 length: 16 residues. Germline V gene sequence: CDR1 SGHKS, CDR2 YYEKEE (reference sequence). The chain's CDR3 is CASSILAGGSSYEQYF. In DNA form, the CDR3 reads TGTGCCAGCAGCATACTAGCGGGGGGGAGCTCCTACGAGCAGTACTTC.

The V call is TRBV5-1, the J call TRBJ1-5; D gene unclear. V dropped 4 bases and J dropped 5 bases, with 10 bases sitting between them. Germline values: CDR1 SGHRS, CDR2 YFSETQ. The CDR3 is 13 residues long. The CDR3 DNA follows: TGCGCCAGCAGCATGGACGGGGATCAGCCCCAGCATTTT. It translates to CASSMDGDQPQHF.

The V call is TRBV27, the J call TRBJ1-2, with TRBD1 identical over 8 bases. The CDR3 spans 14 residues. The germline gives CDR1 MNHEY, CDR2 SMNVEV (reference sequence). V was pared by 1 base and J by 9 bases, with 7 bases of the junction left unmatched. DNA of the CDR3: TGTGCCAGCAGTTTATATCGGGACAGGTATAGCTACACCTTC. Translating it yields CASSLYRDRYSYTF.

The V gene is TRBV2, the J gene TRBJ1-6; TRBD1 matches 10 bases. Germline V lookup: CDR1 SNHLY, CDR2 FYNNEI. The V segment lost 5 bases and the J segment 14 bases; nucleotides outside the gene matches: 9. This CDR3 region has 14 residues. CDR3 in amino acids: CASSLGQGEFTLHF. The CDR3 DNA sequence: TGTGCCAGCAGTTTAGGACAGGGGGAATTCACCCTCCACTTT.

The rearrangement links TRBV5-3 to TRBJ2-3; 7 positions agree with TRBD1. TRBV5-3 is assigned to the ORF class and has an uncertain function. The trim removed 2 bases at V and 6 bases at J, leaving 18 bases unmatched. The CDR3 spans 18 residues. CDR3 residues: CARSLNNRGRTAIDTQYF. The CDR3 DNA is TGTGCCAGAAGCTTAAATAACAGGGGAAGGACAGCGATCGATACGCAGTATTTT.

This clone showed up just a few times. This chain connects TRBV2 to TRBJ2-7; possibly TRBD2 for D (5 bases). Germline CDR1 SNHLY, CDR2 FYNNEI. This CDR3 is built from 13 residues. Trimming pared 1 base from V and 4 bases from J, leaving 8 bases between. CDR3 nucleotides: TGTGCCAGCAGTGAAGGGTCGGGGTACGAGCAGTACTTC. Its protein is CASSEGSGYEQYF.

This clone turned up a few times. The J gene is TRBJ1-1, the V gene TRBV4-1, with TRBD1 matching 7 bases. V lost 5 bases and J lost 0; bases outside the gene matches: 6. There are 15 residues in the CDR3. Germline V CDR1 and CDR2: MGHRA, YSYEKL. The chain's CDR3 is CASSRQGGLNTEAFF. In nucleotides, the CDR3 is TGCGCCAGCAGCAGACAGGGAGGACTGAACACTGAAGCTTTCTTT.